A single T cell receptor (beta chain) is shown here with its context. The target antigen is unknown. PCR was performed using 60 Vbeta and 13 Jbeta primers. Libraries were prepared by immunoSEQ multiplex PCR; TCRdb keeps only in-frame clonotypes and omits some of them. The data hold approximately 130,000 clones, with 80% to 85% observed a single time. The data stem from a study of cytomegalovirus exposure and HLA in healthy donors. Study outcomes and limitations: Per published accounts, TCR beta sequences correctly predicted the HLA-A and HLA-B alleles of most subjects.

Looked up from germline, CDR1 is SGDLS and CDR2 is YYNGEE. After removal of 0 bases from V and 1 base from J, the junction contained 5 bases not matched to a gene. The CDR3 consists of 16 residues. Sequencing used PBMCs. This TCR came from a woman aged 45-59 years in good health and CMV-seropositive. The rearrangement links TRBV9 to TRBJ1-2; TRBD1 agrees at 8 bases. This chain's CDR3 is CASSVGTGSYNYGYTF. The DNA for the CDR3 is TGTGCCAGCAGCGTAGGGACAGGGTCTTATAACTATGGCTACACCTTC.